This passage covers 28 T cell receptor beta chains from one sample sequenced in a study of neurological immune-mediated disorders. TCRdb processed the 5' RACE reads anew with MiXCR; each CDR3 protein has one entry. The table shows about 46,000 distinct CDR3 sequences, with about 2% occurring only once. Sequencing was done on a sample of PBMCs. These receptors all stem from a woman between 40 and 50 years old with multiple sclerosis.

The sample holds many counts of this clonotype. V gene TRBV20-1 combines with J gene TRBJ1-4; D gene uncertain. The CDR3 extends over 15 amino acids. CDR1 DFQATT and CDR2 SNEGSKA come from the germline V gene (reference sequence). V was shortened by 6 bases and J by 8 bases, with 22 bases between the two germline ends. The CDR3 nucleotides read TGCAGTGCGCCCACCAGGACGTGGGCAGGCGAAAAACTGTTTTTT. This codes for CSAPTRTWAGEKLFF.

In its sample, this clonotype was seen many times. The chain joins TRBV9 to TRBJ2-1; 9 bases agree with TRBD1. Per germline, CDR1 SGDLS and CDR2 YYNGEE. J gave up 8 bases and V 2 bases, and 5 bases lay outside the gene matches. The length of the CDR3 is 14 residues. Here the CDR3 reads CASSVGTGSHEQFF. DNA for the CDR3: TGTGCCAGCAGCGTGGGGACAGGGTCACATGAGCAGTTCTTC. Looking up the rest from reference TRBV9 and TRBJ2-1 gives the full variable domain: DSGVTQTPKHLITATGQRVTLRCSPRSGDLSVYWYQQSLDQGLQFLIQYYNGEERAKGNILERFSAQQFPDLHSELNLSSLELGDSALYFCASSVGTGSHEQFFGPGTRLTVL.

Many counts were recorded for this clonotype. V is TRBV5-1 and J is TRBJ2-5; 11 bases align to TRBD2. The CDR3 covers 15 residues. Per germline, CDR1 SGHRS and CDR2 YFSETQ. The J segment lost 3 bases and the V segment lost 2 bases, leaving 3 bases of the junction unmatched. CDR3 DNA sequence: TGCGCCAGCAGCTTCGGTAGCGGGGGGGAAGAGACCCAGTACTTC. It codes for CASSFGSGGEETQYF.

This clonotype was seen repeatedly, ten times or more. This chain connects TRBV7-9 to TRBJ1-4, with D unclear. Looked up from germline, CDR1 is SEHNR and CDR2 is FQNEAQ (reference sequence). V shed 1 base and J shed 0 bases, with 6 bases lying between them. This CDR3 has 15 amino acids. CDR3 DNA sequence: TGTGCCAGCAGCTTAGTACCCACAACTAATGAAAAACTGTTTTTT. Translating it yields CASSLVPTTNEKLFF.

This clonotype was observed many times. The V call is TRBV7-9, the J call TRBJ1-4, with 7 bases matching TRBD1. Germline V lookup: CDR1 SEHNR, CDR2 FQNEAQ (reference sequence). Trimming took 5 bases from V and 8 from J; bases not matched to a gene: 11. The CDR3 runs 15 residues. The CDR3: CASSPGGSRGEKLFF. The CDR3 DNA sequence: TGTGCCAGCAGCCCAGGGGGAAGCCGAGGAGAAAAACTGTTTTTT.

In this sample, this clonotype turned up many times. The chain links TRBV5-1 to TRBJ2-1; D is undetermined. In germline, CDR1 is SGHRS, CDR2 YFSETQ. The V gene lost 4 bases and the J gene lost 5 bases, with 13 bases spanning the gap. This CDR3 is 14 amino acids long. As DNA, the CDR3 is TGCGCCAGCAGCCGCCTAGGCGGAAACAATGAGCAGTTCTTC. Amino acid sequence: CASSRLGGNNEQFF. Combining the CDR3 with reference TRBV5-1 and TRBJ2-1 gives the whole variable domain KAGVTQTPRYLIKTRGQQVTLSCSPISGHRSVSWYQQTPGQGLQFLFEYFSETQRNKGNFPGRFSGRQFSNSRSEMNVSTLELGDSALYLCASSRLGGNNEQFFGPGTRLTVL.

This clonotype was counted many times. This CDR3 reads CASSRTTQETQYF. The CDR3 DNA is TGCGCCAGCAGCCGGACAACCCAAGAGACCCAGTACTTC. The genes are TRBV5-1 and TRBJ2-5; D possibly corresponds to TRBD1 (5 bases). The V end lost 4 bases, the J end lost 1 base, and 8 bases lay between the germline ends. CDR1 and CDR2 (germline): SGHRS, YFSETQ. This CDR3 spans 13 amino acids.

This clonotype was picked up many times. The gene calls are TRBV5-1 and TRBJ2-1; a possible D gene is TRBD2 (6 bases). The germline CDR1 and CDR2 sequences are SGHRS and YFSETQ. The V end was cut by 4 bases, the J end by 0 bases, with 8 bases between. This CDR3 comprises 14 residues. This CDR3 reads CASSKTSSYNEQFF. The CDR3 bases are TGCGCCAGCAGCAAGACTAGCTCCTACAATGAGCAGTTCTTC.

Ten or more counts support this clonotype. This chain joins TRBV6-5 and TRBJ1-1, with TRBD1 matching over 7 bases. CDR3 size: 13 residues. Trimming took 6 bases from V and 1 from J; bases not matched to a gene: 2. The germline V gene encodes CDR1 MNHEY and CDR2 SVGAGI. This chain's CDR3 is CASRDRPNTEAFF. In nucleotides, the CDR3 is TGTGCCAGCAGGGACAGGCCGAACACTGAAGCTTTCTTT.

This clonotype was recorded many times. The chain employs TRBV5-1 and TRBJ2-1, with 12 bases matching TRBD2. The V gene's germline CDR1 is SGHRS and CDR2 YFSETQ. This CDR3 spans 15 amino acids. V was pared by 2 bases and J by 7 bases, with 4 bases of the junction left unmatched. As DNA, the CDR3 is TGCGCCAGCAGCTTCCTAGCGGGGGGGCAAAATGAGCAGTTCTTC. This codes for CASSFLAGGQNEQFF.

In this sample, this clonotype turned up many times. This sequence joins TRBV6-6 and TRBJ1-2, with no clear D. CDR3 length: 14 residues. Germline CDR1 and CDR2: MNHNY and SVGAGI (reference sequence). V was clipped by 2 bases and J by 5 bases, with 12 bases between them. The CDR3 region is CASSYRTDGYGYTF. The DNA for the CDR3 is TGTGCCAGCAGTTACCGGACGGACGGTTATGGCTACACCTTC.

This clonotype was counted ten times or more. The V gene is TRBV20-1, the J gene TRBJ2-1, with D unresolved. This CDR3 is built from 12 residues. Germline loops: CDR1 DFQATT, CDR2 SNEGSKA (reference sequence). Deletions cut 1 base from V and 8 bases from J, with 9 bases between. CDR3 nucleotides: TGCAGTGCTAGAGCCGGGCCCCATGAGCAGTTCTTC. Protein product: CSARAGPHEQFF.

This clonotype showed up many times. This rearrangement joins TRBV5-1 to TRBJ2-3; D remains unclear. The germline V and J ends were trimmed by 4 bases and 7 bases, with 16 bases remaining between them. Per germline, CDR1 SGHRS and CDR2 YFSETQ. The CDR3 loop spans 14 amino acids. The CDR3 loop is CASSPRGPANTQYF. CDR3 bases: TGCGCCAGCAGCCCTCGTGGACCGGCGAATACGCAGTATTTT.

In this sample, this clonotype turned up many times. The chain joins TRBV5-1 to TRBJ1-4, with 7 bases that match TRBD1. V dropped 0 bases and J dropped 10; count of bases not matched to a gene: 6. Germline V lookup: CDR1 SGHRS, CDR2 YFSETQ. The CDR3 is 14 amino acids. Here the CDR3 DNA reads TGCGCCAGCAGCTTGGAGACTCAGGGGGGAAAACTGTTTTTT. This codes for CASSLETQGGKLFF.

CDR3 sequence reads: CASSRTSGVYKQYF. The CDR3 DNA is TGTGCCAGCAGTCGGACTAGCGGAGTATACAAGCAGTACTTC. The chain employs TRBV12-3 or TRBV12-4 and TRBJ2-7; 10 bases agree with TRBD2. The CDR3 runs to 14 residues. J lost 8 bases, V lost 5 bases, and 9 bases had no gene match.

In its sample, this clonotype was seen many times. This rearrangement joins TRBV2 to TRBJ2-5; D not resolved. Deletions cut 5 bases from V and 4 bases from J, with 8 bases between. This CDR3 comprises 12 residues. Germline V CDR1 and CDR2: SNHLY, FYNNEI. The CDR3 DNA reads TGTGCCAGCAGTATAGCTACAGAGACCCAGTACTTC. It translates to CASSIATETQYF.

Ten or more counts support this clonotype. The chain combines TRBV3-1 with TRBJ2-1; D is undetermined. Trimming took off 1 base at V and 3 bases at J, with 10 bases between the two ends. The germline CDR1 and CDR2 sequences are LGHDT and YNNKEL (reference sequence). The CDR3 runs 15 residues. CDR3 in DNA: TGTGCCAGCAGCCAAGGGATAAGCTACTACAATGAGCAGTTCTTC. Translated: CASSQGISYYNEQFF.

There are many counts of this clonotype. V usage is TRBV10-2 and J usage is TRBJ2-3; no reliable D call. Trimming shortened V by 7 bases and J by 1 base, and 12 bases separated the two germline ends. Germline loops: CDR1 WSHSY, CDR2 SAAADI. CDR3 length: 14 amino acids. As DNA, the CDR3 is TGCGCCAGCATAAGCTCTCTAGGCACAGATACGCAGTATTTT. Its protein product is CASISSLGTDTQYF.

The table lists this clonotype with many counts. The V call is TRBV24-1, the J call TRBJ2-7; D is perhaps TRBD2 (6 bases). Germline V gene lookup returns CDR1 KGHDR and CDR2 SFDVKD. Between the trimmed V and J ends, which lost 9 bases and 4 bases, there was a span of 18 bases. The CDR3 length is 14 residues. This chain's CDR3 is CATAGGFPPYEQYF. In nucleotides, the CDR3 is TGTGCCACCGCCGGGGGTTTCCCCCCTTACGAGCAGTACTTC.

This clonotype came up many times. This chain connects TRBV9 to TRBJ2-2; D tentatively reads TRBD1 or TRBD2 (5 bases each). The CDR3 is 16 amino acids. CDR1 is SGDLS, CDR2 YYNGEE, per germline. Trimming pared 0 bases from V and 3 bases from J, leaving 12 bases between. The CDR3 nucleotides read TGTGCCAGCAGCGTAGACGGGACCCTCGACACCGGGGAGCTGTTTTTT. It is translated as CASSVDGTLDTGELFF.

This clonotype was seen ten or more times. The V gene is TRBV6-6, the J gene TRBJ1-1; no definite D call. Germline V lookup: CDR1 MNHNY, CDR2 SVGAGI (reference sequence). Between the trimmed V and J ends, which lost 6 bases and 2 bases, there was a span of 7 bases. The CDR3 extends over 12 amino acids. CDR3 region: CASRLVNTEAFF. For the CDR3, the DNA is TGTGCCAGCAGGCTCGTAAACACTGAAGCTTTCTTT.

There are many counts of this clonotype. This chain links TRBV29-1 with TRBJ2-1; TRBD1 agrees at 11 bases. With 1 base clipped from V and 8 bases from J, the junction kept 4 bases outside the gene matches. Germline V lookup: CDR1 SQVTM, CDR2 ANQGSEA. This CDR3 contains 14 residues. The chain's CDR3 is CSVEVSGQGDEQFF. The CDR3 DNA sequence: TGCAGCGTTGAAGTTTCGGGACAGGGGGATGAGCAGTTCTTC.

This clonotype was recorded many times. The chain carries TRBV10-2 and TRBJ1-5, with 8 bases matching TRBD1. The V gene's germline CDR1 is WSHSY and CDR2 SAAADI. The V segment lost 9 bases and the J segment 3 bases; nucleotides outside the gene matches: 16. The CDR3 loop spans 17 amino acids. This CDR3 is CASMDRLDRAYNQPQHF. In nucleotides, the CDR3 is TGCGCCAGTATGGATCGATTGGACAGGGCTTACAATCAGCCCCAGCATTTT.

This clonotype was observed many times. The CDR3 sequence: CATMSSGGFTDTQYF. For the CDR3, the DNA is TGTGCCACCATGAGTAGCGGGGGCTTCACAGATACGCAGTATTTT. This chain uses TRBV7-2 with TRBJ2-3; 9 bases fit TRBD2. V shed 10 bases, J shed 2 bases, and the junction held 10 bases outside the gene matches. In germline, CDR1 is SGHTA, CDR2 FQGNSA. The CDR3 loop spans 15 amino acids.

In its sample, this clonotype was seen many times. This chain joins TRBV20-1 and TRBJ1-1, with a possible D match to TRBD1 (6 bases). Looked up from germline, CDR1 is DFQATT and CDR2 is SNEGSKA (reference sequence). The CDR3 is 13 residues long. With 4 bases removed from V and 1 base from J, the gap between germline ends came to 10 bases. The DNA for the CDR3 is TGCAGTGCTAAGGACAGCAAGAACACTGAAGCTTTCTTT. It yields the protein CSAKDSKNTEAFF.

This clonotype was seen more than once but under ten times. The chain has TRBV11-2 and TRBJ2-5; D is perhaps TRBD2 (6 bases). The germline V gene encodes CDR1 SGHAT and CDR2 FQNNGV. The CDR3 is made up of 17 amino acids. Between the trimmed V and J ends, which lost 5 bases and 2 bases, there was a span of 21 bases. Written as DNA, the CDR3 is TGTGCCAGCAGCCCCCGGCAAGGGCGGGGTGGGCAAGAGACCCAGTACTTC. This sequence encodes CASSPRQGRGGQETQYF.

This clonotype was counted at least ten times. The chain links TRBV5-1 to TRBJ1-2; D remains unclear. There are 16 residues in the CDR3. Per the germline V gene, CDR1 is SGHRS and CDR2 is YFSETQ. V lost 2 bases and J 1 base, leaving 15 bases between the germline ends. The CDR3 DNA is TGCGCCAGCAGCTTCCTTCCCCGAGGAAATAACTATGGCTACACCTTC. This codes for CASSFLPRGNNYGYTF.

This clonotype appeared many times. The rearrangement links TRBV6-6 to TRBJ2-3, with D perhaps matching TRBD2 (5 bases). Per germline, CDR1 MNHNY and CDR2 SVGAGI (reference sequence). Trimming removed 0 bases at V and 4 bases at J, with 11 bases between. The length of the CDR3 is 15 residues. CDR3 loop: CASSYSEGVPDTQYF. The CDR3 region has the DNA TGTGCCAGCAGTTACTCTGAGGGTGTCCCAGATACGCAGTATTTT.